Below, 24 T cell receptor beta chains from the same sample are listed, as sequenced in a study of cytomegalovirus exposure and HLA in healthy donors (dated by TCRdb to about 2017). The library was obtained by the immunoSEQ multiplex PCR assay. For the multiplex PCR, a mixture combining 60 forward primers for TCR Vbeta segments and 13 reverse primers for TCR Jbeta segments was used. Drawn from immuneACCESS, this table holds only the in-frame rearrangements with V and J called that TCRdb kept. Clones are partly lost; checked studies trace under half to an unresolved V gene and leave the rest unexplained. The sample table lists roughly 190,000 clones, 77% of them with a count of one. Jointly, the top ten make up over 2% of the sample. Source material: PBMCs. These receptors were collected from a woman under 40 in good health and CMV-seropositive.

The rearrangement links TRBV19 to TRBJ2-7; 9 positions agree with TRBD1. Trimming cost V 6 bases and J 4 bases; bases outside gene matches: 10. The CDR3 loop spans 15 amino acids. The germline V gene encodes CDR1 LNHDA and CDR2 SQIVND (reference sequence). This CDR3 reads CASSETGTGWYEQYF. DNA for the CDR3: TGTGCCAGTAGCGAAACCGGGACAGGGTGGTACGAGCAGTACTTC.

The rearrangement joins TRBV28 to TRBJ2-4; possible D gene TRBD1, 5 bases. CDR1 is MDHEN, CDR2 SYDVKM, per germline. The CDR3 loop spans 16 amino acids. V was trimmed by 3 bases and J by 1 base, leaving 13 bases between them. The CDR3 loop is CASSFQDIVAKNIQYF. In nucleotides, the CDR3 is TGTGCCAGCAGTTTTCAGGACATAGTTGCCAAAAACATTCAGTACTTC.

The V gene is TRBV15, the J gene TRBJ2-1, with 7 bases aligning to TRBD2. J lost 1 base, V lost 5 bases, and 8 bases had no gene match. Germline CDR1 and CDR2: LNHNV and YYDKDF (reference sequence). The length of the CDR3 is 16 residues. The CDR3, as DNA: TGTGCCACCAGCGGTATAGGGAGGGGTTCCTACAATGAGCAGTTCTTC. Its protein is CATSGIGRGSYNEQFF.

This clone was counted between two and nine times. V gene TRBV5-4 combines with J gene TRBJ1-3, with a tentative D call TRBD1 (5 bases). The CDR3 is 15 residues long. V was trimmed by 0 bases and J by 3 bases, leaving 10 bases between them. CDR1 is SGHNT and CDR2 is YYREEE in the germline V gene (reference sequence). The CDR3 DNA follows: TGTGCCAGCAGCTTGGACGGGGGAAATGGAAACACCATATATTTT. This translates into CASSLDGGNGNTIYF.

The chain couples TRBV6-1 to TRBJ2-7, with no clear D. Looked up from germline, CDR1 is MNHNS and CDR2 is SASEGT. This CDR3 comprises 10 residues. The ends were cut back, 8 bases at V and 2 bases at J, with 4 bases in the middle. The CDR3 protein is CASPAYEQYF. The CDR3 DNA sequence: TGTGCCAGCCCGGCCTACGAGCAGTACTTC.

This chain links TRBV20-1 with TRBJ2-3; D ambiguous. The CDR3 totals 11 residues. V was pared by 5 bases and J by 8 bases, with 11 bases between. The germline V gene encodes CDR1 DFQATT and CDR2 SNEGSKA (reference sequence). Here the CDR3 DNA reads TGCAGTGCTGCCCGGAGTGCTACGCAGTATTTT. It translates to CSAARSATQYF.

The rearrangement joins TRBV29-1 to TRBJ2-3, with 9 bases identical to TRBD2. Germline CDR1 SQVTM, CDR2 ANQGSEA. The CDR3 loop spans 14 amino acids. V trimming: 3 bases; J trimming: 6 bases; junction bases outside the gene matches: 7. The CDR3 nucleotides read TGCAGCGTTGAGGCTAGCGGGATGGGGGATACGCAGTATTTT. It specifies CSVEASGMGDTQYF.

The chain recombines TRBV7-9 with TRBJ1-2; TRBD1 agrees at 10 bases. Looked up from germline, CDR1 is SEHNR and CDR2 is FQNEAQ (reference sequence). V gave up 3 bases and J gave up 2 bases; unmatched junction bases: 6. CDR3 size: 16 residues. The CDR3 region has the DNA TGTGCCAGCAGCTTGTTACCGGGACAGGGGAACTATGGCTACACCTTC. Amino acids: CASSLLPGQGNYGYTF. The full variable domain, in which reference TRBV7-9 and TRBJ1-2 provide the parts outside the CDR3, is DTGVSQNPRHKITKRGQNVTFRCDPISEHNRLYWYRQTLGQGPEFLTYFQNEAQLEKSRLLSDRFSAERPKGSFSTLEIQRTEQGDSAMYLCASSLLPGQGNYGYTFGSGTRLTVV.

Only one count was recorded for this clone. This chain uses TRBV15 with TRBJ1-5, with a tentative D call TRBD1 (6 bases). The CDR3 sequence is 13 residues long. The V gene's germline CDR1 is LNHNV and CDR2 YYDKDF (reference sequence). V lost 8 bases and J 9 bases, leaving 17 bases between the germline ends. This CDR3 is CATVDRDKGPQHF. CDR3 nucleotide sequence: TGTGCCACCGTGGACCGGGACAAAGGGCCCCAGCATTTT.

The chain is built from TRBV2 and TRBJ1-2, with 8 bases identical to TRBD1. Germline lookup yields CDR1 SNHLY and CDR2 FYNNEI. This CDR3 comprises 12 residues. The junction had 5 bases not matched to a gene; V was cut back by 7 bases and J by 7 bases. CDR3 sequence (DNA): TGTGCCAGCACCGGACAGGGCCCTGGCTACACCTTC. Amino acid sequence: CASTGQGPGYTF.

This chain connects TRBV28 to TRBJ2-7, with 10 bases matching TRBD1. V lost 2 bases and J lost 7; bases outside the gene matches: 11. Germline assignment: CDR1 MDHEN and CDR2 SYDVKM. CDR3 length: 16 residues. The CDR3 loop is CASSLKSDRGWLEQYF. The CDR3 DNA follows: TGTGCCAGCAGTTTAAAGTCGGACAGGGGGTGGTTGGAGCAGTACTTC.

The rearrangement links TRBV28 to TRBJ2-7, with a possible D match to TRBD2 (5 bases). The CDR3 is 15 amino acids. Germline assignment: CDR1 MDHEN and CDR2 SYDVKM. Trimming stripped 3 bases from V and 2 bases from J, with 14 bases between. The CDR3 loop is CASSLMSRGTYEQYF. The CDR3 DNA reads as TGTGCCAGCAGTTTGATGTCGAGAGGGACCTACGAGCAGTACTTC.

This clone showed up just a few times. The gene calls are TRBV9 and TRBJ2-7, with a tentative D call TRBD2 (6 bases). The CDR3 is 14 amino acids. Trimming took 4 bases from V and 5 from J, leaving 16 bases between them. Germline assignment: CDR1 SGDLS and CDR2 YYNGEE. The CDR3 DNA follows: TGTGCCAGCAGCCGTCGGAATAGCGGTGACGAGCAGTACTTC. This translates into CASSRRNSGDEQYF.

The chain employs TRBV6-5 and TRBJ2-6; D not resolved. V was cut by 2 bases and J by 0 bases, with 5 bases left in between. This CDR3 spans 15 amino acids. CDR1 and CDR2 (germline): MNHEY, SVGAGI. The CDR3 spells CASSYGSSGANVLTF. The CDR3 nucleotides read TGTGCCAGCAGTTACGGTAGCTCTGGGGCCAACGTCCTGACTTTC.

This clone was recorded a few times. The CDR3 bases are TGCGCCAGCAGCTTGGTTCCGGCAGGGGGTACCGGGGAGCTGTTTTTT. Translating it yields CASSLVPAGGTGELFF. The chain couples TRBV5-1 to TRBJ2-2, with TRBD1 identical over 7 bases. V trimming: 0 bases; J trimming: 5 bases; junction bases outside the gene matches: 7. CDR3 length equals 16 residues. In germline, CDR1 is SGHRS, CDR2 YFSETQ. Full variable domain (outside the CDR3, taken from reference TRBV5-1 and TRBJ2-2): KAGVTQTPRYLIKTRGQQVTLSCSPISGHRSVSWYQQTPGQGLQFLFEYFSETQRNKGNFPGRFSGRQFSNSRSEMNVSTLELGDSALYLCASSLVPAGGTGELFFGEGSRLTVL.

The CDR3 sequence is CASSRGQGADSNQPQHF. The CDR3 DNA reads as TGTGCCAGCAGTCGGGGACAGGGGGCGGATAGCAATCAGCCCCAGCATTTT. The chain is built from TRBV28 and TRBJ1-5; 12 bases map to TRBD1. The CDR3 is 17 amino acids. Germline CDR1 MDHEN, CDR2 SYDVKM. With V trimmed by 5 bases and J by 0 bases, 5 bases remained unmatched.

V is TRBV7-9 and J is TRBJ2-6; TRBD1 matches 12 bases. This CDR3 is 18 amino acids long. V lost 4 bases to trimming and J lost 3 bases; unmatched junction nucleotides: 7. The germline V gene has CDR1 SEHNR and CDR2 FQNEAQ (reference sequence). Here the CDR3 reads CASSSLRDRGLGANVLTF. The DNA for the CDR3 is TGTGCCAGCAGCTCCCTCCGGGACAGGGGGCTTGGGGCCAACGTCCTGACTTTC. Full variable domain (outside the CDR3, taken from reference TRBV7-9 and TRBJ2-6): DTGVSQNPRHKITKRGQNVTFRCDPISEHNRLYWYRQTLGQGPEFLTYFQNEAQLEKSRLLSDRFSAERPKGSFSTLEIQRTEQGDSAMYLCASSSLRDRGLGANVLTFGAGSRLTVL.

The V gene is TRBV7-3, the J gene TRBJ2-7; weak D call: TRBD2 (5 bases). Germline V gives CDR1 SGHTA, CDR2 FQGTGA. The CDR3 runs to 13 residues. Trimming took 5 bases from V and 2 from J, leaving 10 bases between them. The CDR3 region is CASSPGSTYEQYF. For the CDR3, the DNA is TGTGCCAGCAGCCCGGGGTCTACCTACGAGCAGTACTTC.

This chain connects TRBV5-1 to TRBJ2-7; the D is unclear. The CDR3 sequence is 15 residues long. Germline CDR1 is SGHRS and CDR2 is YFSETQ. Trimming removed 0 bases from V and 3 bases from J, with 13 bases in between. As DNA, the CDR3 is TGCGCCAGCAGCTTGGAACTTAACCCCTTCTACGAGCAGTACTTC. Encoded protein: CASSLELNPFYEQYF.

V usage is TRBV5-1 and J usage is TRBJ1-3, with D uncertain. The ends were cut back, 3 bases at V and 0 bases at J, with 7 bases in the middle. The CDR3 contains 14 residues. Looked up from germline, CDR1 is SGHRS and CDR2 is YFSETQ. This CDR3 reads CASSYDTSGNTIYF. CDR3 bases: TGCGCCAGCAGCTATGACACCTCTGGAAACACCATATATTTT.

This clone is a singleton in its sample. V gene TRBV30 combines with J gene TRBJ2-7; TRBD1 is a possible D gene (5 bases). CDR3 length: 13 residues. Germline lookup yields CDR1 GTSNPN and CDR2 SVGIG (reference sequence). Trimming stripped 2 bases from V and 9 bases from J, with 17 bases between. The CDR3 nucleotides are TGTGCCTGGAGTAGACTTGGGGCGCCAGGGCAGTACTTC. Protein sequence: CAWSRLGAPGQYF. Combining the CDR3 with reference TRBV30 and TRBJ2-7 gives the whole variable domain SQTIHQWPATLVQPVGSPLSLECTVEGTSNPNLYWYRQAAGRGLQLLFYSVGIGQISSEVPQNLSASRPQDRQFILSSKKLLLSDSGFYLCAWSRLGAPGQYFGPGTRLTVT.

This chain connects TRBV7-6 to TRBJ1-2; 7 bases are shared with TRBD1. The CDR3 is 17 amino acids. Germline V gene sequence: CDR1 SGHVS, CDR2 FNYEAQ. V shed 3 bases and J 0 bases; nucleotides not matched to a gene: 10. The DNA for the CDR3 is TGTGCCAGCAGCTTGGTTCCGGGACAGAGTTCTAACTATGGCTACACCTTC. It translates to CASSLVPGQSSNYGYTF.

The chain has TRBV11-1 and TRBJ2-7; TRBD1 matches at 8 bases. This CDR3 contains 13 residues. Germline CDR1 reads SGHAT; CDR2 reads FQDESV (reference sequence). J gave up 2 bases and V 5 bases, and 2 bases lay outside the gene matches. The CDR3 loop reads CASSPTGAYEQYF. DNA for the CDR3: TGTGCCAGCAGCCCGACAGGGGCCTACGAGCAGTACTTC.

V gene TRBV7-3 combines with J gene TRBJ2-1; 11 nucleotides agree with TRBD2. The CDR3 is 17 residues long. Germline V gene data show CDR1 as SGHTA and CDR2 as FQGTGA. Trimming took 5 bases from V and 4 from J; bases not matched to a gene: 10. Here the CDR3 reads CASSRQGSGGEYNEQFF. The DNA of the CDR3 is TGTGCCAGCAGCCGACAAGGTAGCGGGGGGGAATACAATGAGCAGTTCTTC.